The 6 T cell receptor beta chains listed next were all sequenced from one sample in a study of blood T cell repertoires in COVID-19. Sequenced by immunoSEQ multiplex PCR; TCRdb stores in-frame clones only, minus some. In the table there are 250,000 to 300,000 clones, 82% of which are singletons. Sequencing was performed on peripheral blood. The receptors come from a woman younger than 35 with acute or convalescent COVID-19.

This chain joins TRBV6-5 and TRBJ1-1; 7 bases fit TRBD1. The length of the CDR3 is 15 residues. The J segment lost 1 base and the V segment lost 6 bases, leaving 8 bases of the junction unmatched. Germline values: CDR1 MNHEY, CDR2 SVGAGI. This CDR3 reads CASSQQGKGNTEAFF. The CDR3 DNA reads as TGTGCCAGCAGCCAACAGGGGAAAGGGAACACTGAAGCTTTCTTT.

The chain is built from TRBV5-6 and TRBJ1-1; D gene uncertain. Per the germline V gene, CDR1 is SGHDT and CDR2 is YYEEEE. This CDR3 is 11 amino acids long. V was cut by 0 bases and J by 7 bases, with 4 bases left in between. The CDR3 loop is CASSLVSEAFF. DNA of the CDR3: TGTGCCAGCAGCTTGGTGAGTGAAGCTTTCTTT.

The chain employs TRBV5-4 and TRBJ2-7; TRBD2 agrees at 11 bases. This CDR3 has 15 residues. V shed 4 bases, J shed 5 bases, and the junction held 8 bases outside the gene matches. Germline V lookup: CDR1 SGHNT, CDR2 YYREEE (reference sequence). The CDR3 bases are TGTGCCAGCAGCCTTGGGGGACTAGCGGTAAACGAGCAGTACTTC. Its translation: CASSLGGLAVNEQYF.

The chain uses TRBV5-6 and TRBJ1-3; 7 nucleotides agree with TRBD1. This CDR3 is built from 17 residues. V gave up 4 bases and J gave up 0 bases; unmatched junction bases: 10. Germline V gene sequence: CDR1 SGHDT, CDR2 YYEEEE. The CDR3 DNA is TGTGCCAGCAGCAAGAGGACAGGCGTGAGCTCTGGAAACACCATATATTTT. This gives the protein CASSKRTGVSSGNTIYF.

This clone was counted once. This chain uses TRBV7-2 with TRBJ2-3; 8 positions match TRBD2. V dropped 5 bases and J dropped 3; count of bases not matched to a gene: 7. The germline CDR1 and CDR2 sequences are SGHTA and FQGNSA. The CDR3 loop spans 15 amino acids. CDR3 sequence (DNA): TGTGCCAGCAGCCGGGGTAGCGGGATGACAGATACGCAGTATTTT. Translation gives CASSRGSGMTDTQYF.

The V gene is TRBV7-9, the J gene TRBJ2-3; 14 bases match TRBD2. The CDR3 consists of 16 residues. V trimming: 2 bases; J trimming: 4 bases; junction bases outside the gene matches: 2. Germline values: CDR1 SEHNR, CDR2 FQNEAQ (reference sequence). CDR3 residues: CASSLSGLAGADTQYF. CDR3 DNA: TGTGCCAGCAGCTTATCGGGACTAGCGGGAGCAGATACGCAGTATTTT.